A selection of T cell receptor beta chains follows, all from one sample in a study of blood T cell repertoires in COVID-19. Here immunoSEQ multiplex PCR was the method, and the copy in TCRdb shows in-frame clones only, minus some. This table holds about 250,000 clones, 70% to 90% found once. Sequencing was performed on peripheral blood. These receptor sequences come from a man aged 18 to 29 with active or convalescent COVID-19. Both conserved end residues are part of each CDR3. The D gene is left open where the match is weak. The size field is filled for only some rows; it gives once, few, many or a size class.

>TRBV27|TRBJ1-1|-|-|14
CASSLKGEETEAFF
TGTGCCAGCAGTTTAAAGGGAGAGGAGACTGAAGCTTTCTTT
>TRBV27|TRBJ2-1|-|once|15
CASRQPGANYNEQFF
TGTGCCAGCAGGCAACCAGGGGCCAACTACAATGAGCAGTTCTTC
>TRBV5-1|TRBJ2-2|-|-|15
CASSFKGANTGELFF
TGCGCCAGCAGCTTTAAGGGGGCGAACACCGGGGAGCTGTTTTTT
>TRBV6-6|TRBJ1-2|-|-|13
CASSYFGEDGYTF
TGTGCCAGCAGTTACTTCGGGGAAGATGGCTACACCTTC
>TRBV30|TRBJ2-5|-|-|16
CAWSVGTAGAEETQYF
TGTGCCTGGAGTGTAGGAACGGCGGGGGCCGAAGAGACCCAGTACTTC
>TRBV5-1|TRBJ1-3|-|few|17
CASSASPVQFDGNTIYF
TGCGCCAGCAGCGCGTCTCCGGTCCAATTCGATGGAAACACCATATATTTT
>TRBV12-3/TRBV12-4|TRBJ2-1|-|-|13
CASSTGYYNEQFF
TGTGCCAGCAGCACAGGGTATTACAATGAGCAGTTCTTC
>TRBV15|TRBJ2-1|TRBD1|many|17
CATSRAIGTGDSNEQFF
TGTGCCACCAGCAGAGCTATTGGGACAGGGGACTCGAATGAGCAGTTCTTC
>TRBV5-1|TRBJ2-3|-|-|13
CASSIRQTDTQYF
TGCGCCAGCAGCATTCGACAGACAGATACGCAGTATTTT
>TRBV7-8|TRBJ1-1|-|once|14
CASRFGQVNTEAFF
TGTGCCAGCAGATTTGGGCAGGTGAACACTGAAGCTTTCTTT
>TRBV12-3/TRBV12-4|TRBJ1-5|TRBD1|once|13
CASSWTGGQPQHF
TGTGCCAGCAGTTGGACAGGGGGTCAGCCCCAGCATTTT
>TRBV15|TRBJ1-1|-|-|14
CATRSALQVTEAFF
TGTGCCACCAGATCTGCGTTACAGGTCACTGAAGCTTTCTTT
>TRBV30|TRBJ2-7|-|-|12
CALGGGGYVQYF
TGTGCCTTAGGTGGCGGGGGCTACGTGCAGTACTTC
>TRBV25-1|TRBJ2-3|-|-|12
CASSETTDTQYF
TGTGCCAGCAGTGAAACAACAGATACGCAGTATTTT
>TRBV2|TRBJ1-1|-|few|15
CASSEVLRPATEAFF
TGTGCCAGCAGTGAAGTGCTTCGGCCAGCGACTGAAGCTTTCTTT
>TRBV10-3|TRBJ2-3|-|-|14
CAISESGLSDTQYF
TGTGCCATCAGTGAGTCTGGCCTCTCGGATACGCAGTATTTT
>TRBV5-1|TRBJ1-1|-|-|14
CASSQQGLNTEAFF
TGCGCCAGCAGCCAACAGGGCCTGAACACTGAAGCTTTCTTT
>TRBV27|TRBJ2-3|-|-|13
CASSPLSTDTQYF
TGTGCCAGCAGTCCCCTTAGCACAGATACGCAGTATTTT
>TRBV19|TRBJ2-5|TRBD2|-|18
CASSLSPSTSGGKETQYF
TGTGCCAGTAGTCTCTCTCCCTCGACTAGCGGGGGTAAAGAGACCCAGTACTTC
>TRBV6-6|TRBJ1-6|TRBD1|-|14
CASSAGTANSPLHF
TGTGCCAGCAGCGCCGGGACAGCTAATTCACCCCTCCACTTT
>TRBV15|TRBJ2-5|TRBD2|once|16
CATSRVRTSGVETQYF
TGTGCCACCAGCAGGGTCCGGACTAGCGGGGTAGAGACCCAGTACTTC
>TRBV9|TRBJ2-3|-|-|16
CASSVQGGIGTDTQYF
TGTGCCAGCAGCGTACAGGGGGGAATTGGCACAGATACGCAGTATTTT
>TRBV28|TRBJ2-3|-|-|14
CASLKGASTDTQYF
TGTGCCAGTCTGAAAGGGGCTAGCACAGATACGCAGTATTTT
>TRBV5-6|TRBJ2-5|-|-|14
CASSLQGMGETQYF
TGTGCCAGCAGCTTGCAGGGAATGGGCGAGACCCAGTACTTC
>TRBV30|TRBJ1-1|-|-|14
CAWSFGIMNTEAFF
TGTGCCTGGAGTTTCGGGATCATGAACACTGAAGCTTTCTTT
>TRBV19|TRBJ1-4|-|few|11
CASTDREKLFF
TGTGCCAGTACCGATAGAGAAAAACTGTTTTTT
>TRBV6-1|TRBJ1-2|TRBD1|-|17
CASSDVGQGRPNYGYTF
TGTGCCAGCAGTGATGTGGGACAGGGGAGGCCTAACTATGGCTACACCTTC
>TRBV7-3|TRBJ1-6|-|once|13
CASSLMGGSPLHF
TGTGCCAGCAGCTTAATGGGGGGTTCACCCCTCCACTTT
>TRBV4-3|TRBJ2-1|TRBD1|-|15
CASSPGQGGTNEQFF
TGCGCCAGCAGCCCAGGACAGGGGGGTACTAATGAGCAGTTCTTC
>TRBV6-6|TRBJ1-2|TRBD1|-|13
CAGRGQTNYGYTF
TGTGCCGGCCGGGGACAGACGAACTATGGCTACACCTTC
>TRBV15|TRBJ1-2|-|-|15
CATSPGRGATYGYTF
TGTGCCACCAGCCCAGGCCGGGGGGCAACCTATGGCTACACCTTC
>TRBV5-1|TRBJ1-2|-|-|15
CASSTDTTGSRGYTF
TGCGCCAGCAGCACCGACACCACAGGGTCTCGCGGCTACACCTTC
>TRBV18|TRBJ1-4|-|-|16
CASSPGGLLPFEKLFF
TGTGCCAGCTCACCCGGAGGCCTCCTCCCCTTTGAAAAACTGTTTTTT
>TRBV6-5|TRBJ1-2|TRBD1|-|13
CASRGQGVYGYTF
TGTGCCAGCAGGGGACAGGGAGTCTATGGCTACACCTTC
>TRBV29-1|TRBJ2-3|-|-|15
CSVVESAAYTDTQYF
TGCAGCGTTGTTGAGTCAGCGGCCTACACAGATACGCAGTATTTT
>TRBV2|TRBJ1-5|TRBD1|-|14
CASSEDRGFQPQHF
TGTGCCAGCAGTGAGGACAGGGGATTTCAGCCCCAGCATTTT
>TRBV5-1|TRBJ1-1|TRBD1|few|14
CASSWGQGGTEAFF
TGCGCCAGCAGCTGGGGACAGGGGGGCACTGAAGCTTTCTTT
>TRBV24-1|TRBJ1-1|-|-|20
CATSDFVPDQGNFMNTEAFF
TGTGCCACCAGTGATTTTGTCCCAGATCAGGGGAACTTCATGAACACTGAAGCTTTCTTT
>TRBV30|TRBJ1-5|-|-|13
CAWAGNANQPQHF
TGTGCCTGGGCCGGGAATGCCAATCAGCCCCAGCATTTT
>TRBV5-4|TRBJ1-6|-|-|16
CASSLGSGGSASPLHF
TGTGCCAGCAGCTTGGGGTCTGGGGGCTCGGCTTCACCCCTCCACTTT
>TRBV4-3|TRBJ2-6|-|-|16
CASSQAEGSGANVLTF
TGCGCCAGCAGCCAAGCGGAGGGGTCTGGGGCCAACGTCCTGACTTTC
>TRBV6-1|TRBJ1-4|-|-|14
CASSEGSFNEKLFF
TGTGCCAGCAGTGAGGGCAGCTTTAATGAAAAACTGTTTTTT
>TRBV7-6|TRBJ1-1|-|-|16
CASSRPRNGASTEAFF
TGTGCCAGCAGTCGCCCCCGAAATGGGGCTAGCACTGAAGCTTTCTTT
>TRBV13|TRBJ1-1|-|-|14
CASSPVGMNTEAFF
TGTGCCAGCAGCCCGGTCGGGATGAACACTGAAGCTTTCTTT
>TRBV6-2/TRBV6-3|TRBJ2-3|TRBD2|-|17
CASSSFFSGRDTDTQYF
TGTGCCAGCAGTTCCTTTTTTAGCGGGAGAGACACAGATACGCAGTATTTT
>TRBV29-1|TRBJ2-1|TRBD2|-|15
CSVPRTSGSQNEQFF
TGCAGCGTTCCCCGGACTAGCGGGAGTCAGAATGAGCAGTTCTTC
>TRBV7-2|TRBJ1-2|TRBD1|-|14
CASSLGGTGYGYTF
TGTGCCAGCAGCCTAGGGGGCACTGGTTATGGCTACACCTTC
>TRBV28|TRBJ2-7|TRBD1|-|15
CASSTLGGGLFEQYF
TGTGCCAGCAGTACTCTAGGGGGCGGCTTATTCGAGCAGTACTTC